Listed here are 21 T cell receptor beta chains from one sample, sequenced in a study of blood T cell repertoires in COVID-19 (dated by TCRdb to 2018 to 2020). To prepare the library, the immunoSEQ multiplex PCR assay was applied. As stored in TCRdb, this immuneACCESS dataset retains in-frame rearrangements with V and J assigned. A fraction of the clones does not appear; measured against another copy, unresolved V genes explain less than half of the discrepancy, and the remainder lacks a known reason. In this sample the table shows some 120,000 clones, roughly 90% of which occur a single time. The ten biggest clones cover about 8% of the sample. The sample was peripheral blood. The source is a man aged 50 or older with acute or convalescent COVID-19.

The chain is built from TRBV6-1 and TRBJ2-7; 7 bases are a match to TRBD1. CDR1 and CDR2 from the germline V gene are MNHNS and SASEGT. Losses at the gene ends were 3 bases for V and 4 bases for J; bases not matched to a gene: 3. CDR3 length: 13 amino acids. CDR3 in amino acids: CASSENRGYEQYF. CDR3 in DNA: TGTGCCAGCAGTGAGAACAGGGGATACGAGCAGTACTTC.

The chain couples TRBV5-1 to TRBJ1-6; 9 bases agree with TRBD1. Germline CDR1 reads SGHRS; CDR2 reads YFSETQ. This CDR3 comprises 16 residues. J lost 10 bases, V lost 1 base, and 9 bases had no gene match. CDR3 nucleotides: TGCGCCAGCAGCTTGACAGGGGGCTTTCGGGGCTCACCCCTCCACTTT. It codes for CASSLTGGFRGSPLHF.

The chain couples TRBV6-5 to TRBJ1-2; 9 positions agree with TRBD1. CDR3 length equals 15 residues. Looked up from germline, CDR1 is MNHEY and CDR2 is SVGAGI. The V and J ends lost 6 bases and 3 bases, in that order; junction bases with no gene match: 8. In nucleotides, the CDR3 is TGTGCCAGCAGGCGACCGGGACAGGGTGACTATGGCTACACCTTC. Protein: CASRRPGQGDYGYTF.

The chain uses TRBV28 and TRBJ2-1; 10 nucleotides align to TRBD2. Trimming took 6 bases from V and 2 from J; bases not matched to a gene: 7. The length of the CDR3 is 16 residues. The germline CDR1 and CDR2 sequences are MDHEN and SYDVKM. The chain's CDR3 is CASRSRSGRAYNEQFF. The CDR3 region has the DNA TGTGCCAGCAGGTCTCGAAGCGGGAGGGCCTACAATGAGCAGTTCTTC. Full variable domain (remainder filled in from reference TRBV28 and TRBJ2-1): DVKVTQSSRYLVKRTGEKVFLECVQDMDHENMFWYRQDPGLGLRLIYFSYDVKMKEKGDIPEGYSVSREKKERFSLILESASTNQTSMYLCASRSRSGRAYNEQFFGPGTRLTVL.

The chain couples TRBV12-3 or TRBV12-4 to TRBJ2-7, with D possibly being TRBD2 (6 bases). The V gene lost 6 bases and the J gene lost 6 bases, with 15 bases spanning the gap. This CDR3 has 13 residues. The CDR3 protein is CASRRGTGGEQYF. The CDR3 nucleotides read TGTGCCAGCAGGCGCGGGACCGGGGGCGAGCAGTACTTC.

This chain links TRBV4-1 with TRBJ2-7, with a weak D call TRBD2 (6 bases). The CDR3 consists of 15 residues. Germline loops: CDR1 MGHRA, CDR2 YSYEKL. V was shortened by 3 bases and J by 4 bases, with 16 bases between the two germline ends. CDR3 DNA: TGCGCCAGCAGCCAGAAGCACGGGACTCTATACGAGCAGTACTTC. It codes for CASSQKHGTLYEQYF.

The rearrangement joins TRBV2 to TRBJ2-7; 10 nucleotides match TRBD1. The CDR3 has 15 amino acids. CDR1 and CDR2 from the germline V gene are SNHLY and FYNNEI. V dropped 3 bases and J dropped 5; count of bases not matched to a gene: 7. The CDR3 reads CASSDYPGQGHEQYF. CDR3 sequence (DNA): TGTGCCAGCAGTGATTACCCGGGACAGGGGCACGAGCAGTACTTC.

The chain has TRBV18 and TRBJ1-6, with D tentatively TRBD1 (6 bases). Germline V gene lookup returns CDR1 KGHSH and CDR2 LQKENI. This CDR3 region has 15 residues. The ends were cut back, 3 bases at V and 6 bases at J, with 12 bases in the middle. CDR3 sequence (DNA): TGTGCCAGCTCACCCGCGGGGGCGCGTAATTCACCCCTCCACTTT. Translated: CASSPAGARNSPLHF. Variable domain in full (rest from reference TRBV18 and TRBJ1-6): NAGVMQNPRHLVRRRGQEARLRCSPMKGHSHVYWYRQLPEEGLKFMVYLQKENIIDESGMPKERFSAEFPKEGPSILRIQQVVRGDSAAYFCASSPAGARNSPLHFGNGTRLTVT.

The chain carries TRBV6-6 and TRBJ2-3; 8 nucleotides align to TRBD2. In germline, CDR1 is MNHNY, CDR2 SVGAGI (reference sequence). The junction had 10 bases not matched to a gene; V was cut back by 5 bases and J by 0 bases. The CDR3 covers 17 residues. As DNA, the CDR3 is TGTGCCAGCAGTCGTTACCCTAGCGGGTCTAGCACAGATACGCAGTATTTT. It translates to CASSRYPSGSSTDTQYF.

The chain carries TRBV6-5 and TRBJ1-2; D gene unclear. The CDR3 totals 14 residues. CDR1 and CDR2 (germline): MNHEY, SVGAGI. V lost 0 bases and J lost 4, with 9 bases in between. The CDR3 protein is CASSYSSKSYGYTF. The CDR3 DNA sequence: TGTGCCAGCAGTTACTCCTCTAAGTCCTATGGCTACACCTTC.

The genes are TRBV27 and TRBJ2-1; 8 nucleotides agree with TRBD2. V shed 3 bases, J shed 7 bases, and the junction held 14 bases outside the gene matches. This CDR3 is built from 17 residues. The germline V gene encodes CDR1 MNHEY and CDR2 SMNVEV (reference sequence). Written as DNA, the CDR3 is TGTGCCAGCAGTTTTTCCCCCAGGTTAGCGGGGCCTAATGAGCAGTTCTTC. This codes for CASSFSPRLAGPNEQFF.

The chain combines TRBV12-3 or TRBV12-4 with TRBJ1-3; D ambiguous. Trimming took off 1 base at V and 4 bases at J, with 5 bases between the two ends. CDR3 size: 13 residues. The chain's CDR3 is CASSLGQGNTIYF. As DNA, the CDR3 is TGTGCCAGCAGTTTAGGGCAGGGAAACACCATATATTTT.

Concerning this clone itself: Other DNA sequences in this sample translate to the same CDR3. The chain joins TRBV2 to TRBJ1-3; no definite D call. Germline V gene sequence: CDR1 SNHLY, CDR2 FYNNEI. This CDR3 is 14 amino acids long. Between the trimmed V and J ends, which lost 1 base and 0 bases, there was a span of 4 bases. CDR3 sequence (DNA): TGTGCCAGCAGTGAAGGTAGCTCTGGAAACACCATATATTTT. It specifies CASSEGSSGNTIYF. The complete variable domain, with remaining parts taken from reference TRBV2 and TRBJ1-3, reads EPEVTQTPSHQVTQMGQEVILRCVPISNHLYFYWYRQILGQKVEFLVSFYNNEISEKSEIFDDQFSVERPDGSNFTLKIRSTKLEDSAMYFCASSEGSSGNTIYFGEGSWLTVV.

The chain carries TRBV19 and TRBJ2-3; TRBD1 might be the D (6 bases). V lost 4 bases and J 3 bases, leaving 14 bases between the germline ends. The CDR3 runs to 15 residues. The germline CDR1 and CDR2 sequences are LNHDA and SQIVND (reference sequence). The CDR3 loop reads CASSTSGTLTDTQYF. CDR3 nucleotides: TGTGCCAGTAGTACCTCCGGGACACTTACAGATACGCAGTATTTT.

The chain combines TRBV5-6 with TRBJ1-1; D possibly corresponds to TRBD1 (5 bases). CDR1 and CDR2 (germline): SGHDT, YYEEEE. V lost 1 base and J lost 3, with 10 bases in between. The CDR3 has 14 residues. The DNA for the CDR3 is TGTGCCAGCAGCTTGTCAGGACAATACACTGAAGCTTTCTTT. This translates into CASSLSGQYTEAFF.

This chain uses TRBV29-1 with TRBJ2-1; TRBD2 aligns across 7 bases. CDR1 is SQVTM, CDR2 ANQGSEA, per germline. CDR3 size: 13 residues. V shed 4 bases, J shed 4 bases, and the junction held 4 bases outside the gene matches. Written as DNA, the CDR3 is TGCAGCGTTGGGGCTAGCGGATACAATGAGCAGTTCTTC. As protein: CSVGASGYNEQFF.

The V call is TRBV2, the J call TRBJ2-7; 8 positions agree with TRBD2. The CDR3 consists of 13 residues. With 6 bases clipped from V and 2 bases from J, the junction kept 3 bases outside the gene matches. Germline V gene data show CDR1 as SNHLY and CDR2 as FYNNEI. This CDR3 reads CASSLAGTYEQYF. As DNA, the CDR3 is TGTGCCAGCAGCTTAGCGGGAACCTACGAGCAGTACTTC.

The chain carries TRBV7-2 and TRBJ2-1, with 11 bases aligning to TRBD2. Germline V CDR1 and CDR2: SGHTA, FQGNSA. The CDR3 is 15 residues long. J was trimmed by 9 bases and V by 7 bases; bases with no gene match: 11. CDR3: CASTPGSGRVGEQFF. The CDR3 nucleotides are TGTGCCAGCACCCCAGGTAGCGGGAGGGTTGGTGAGCAGTTCTTC.

The chain has TRBV6-5 and TRBJ2-1, with a possible D match to TRBD2 (6 bases). V dropped 6 bases and J dropped 5 bases, with 14 bases sitting between them. The CDR3 sequence is 14 residues long. The germline CDR1 and CDR2 sequences are MNHEY and SVGAGI. The CDR3 is CASRPPGLNNEQFF. CDR3 coding DNA: TGTGCCAGCAGGCCCCCGGGACTCAACAATGAGCAGTTCTTC.

The chain couples TRBV24-1 to TRBJ2-2; D possibly corresponds to TRBD2 (6 bases). V dropped 7 bases and J dropped 6 bases, with 17 bases sitting between them. This CDR3 spans 15 amino acids. CDR1 is KGHDR, CDR2 SFDVKD, per germline. CDR3 nucleotides: TGTGCCACCAGCTTAGCCGGGACTTCATCCGGGGAGCTGTTTTTT. Amino acids: CATSLAGTSSGELFF.

This clone was seen once. The CDR3 nucleotides are TGTGCCAGCAGCTCCCGACTAGCGGGAGCTGTCCGGGAGCTGTTTTTT. The encoded protein is CASSSRLAGAVRELFF. The rearrangement joins TRBV11-2 to TRBJ2-2, with 12 bases aligning to TRBD2. CDR3 size: 16 residues. The trim removed 4 bases at V and 9 bases at J, leaving 9 bases unmatched. Germline CDR1 SGHAT, CDR2 FQNNGV.